This T cell receptor (beta chain) was found in a study of cytomegalovirus exposure and HLA in healthy donors. The study ran its PCR with 60 Vbeta and 13 Jbeta primers. The method was immunoSEQ multiplex PCR; TCRdb's version includes in-frame clones alone and lacks a portion of them. Of 150,000 or so clones listed, approximately 80% are singletons. V lost 11 bases and J lost 3; bases outside the gene matches: 6. Germline V CDR1 and CDR2: ENHRY, SYGVKD. The CDR3 length is 13 residues. As concerns this clone: The antigen is not known.

Study results and caveats: In an earlier analysis, in approximately 570 donors, most V segments appeared productive either ~90% or ~30% of the time.

The receptor's source is a male donor in good health and CMV-seronegative. The chain recombines TRBV10-3 with TRBJ2-1, with 8 bases that match TRBD2. The sample taken for sequencing was PBMCs. CDR3 residues: CAHSGGLYNEQFF. The CDR3 DNA follows: TGTGCCCACTCGGGGGGGCTCTACAATGAGCAGTTCTTC.